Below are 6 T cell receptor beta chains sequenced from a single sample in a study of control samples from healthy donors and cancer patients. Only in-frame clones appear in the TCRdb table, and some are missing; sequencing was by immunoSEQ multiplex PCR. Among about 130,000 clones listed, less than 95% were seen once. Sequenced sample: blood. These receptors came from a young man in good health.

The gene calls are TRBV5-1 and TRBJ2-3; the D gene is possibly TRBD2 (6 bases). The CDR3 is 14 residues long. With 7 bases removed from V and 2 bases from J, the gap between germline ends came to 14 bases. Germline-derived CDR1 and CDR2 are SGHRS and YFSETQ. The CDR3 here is CASSLGGSTDTQYF. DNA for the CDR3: TGCGCCAGCTCCCTCGGAGGGTCCACAGATACGCAGTATTTT.

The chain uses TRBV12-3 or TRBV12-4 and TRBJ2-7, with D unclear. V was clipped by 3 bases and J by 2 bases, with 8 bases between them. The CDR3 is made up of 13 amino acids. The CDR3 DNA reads TGTGCCAGCAGTTTGGACGGTGCCTACGAGCAGTACTTC. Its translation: CASSLDGAYEQYF.

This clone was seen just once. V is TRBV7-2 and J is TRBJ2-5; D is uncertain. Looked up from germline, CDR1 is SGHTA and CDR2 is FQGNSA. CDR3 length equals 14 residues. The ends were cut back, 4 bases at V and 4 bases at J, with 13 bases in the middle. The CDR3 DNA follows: TGTGCCAGCAGCTCCGGCTCCACCCGAGAGACCCAGTACTTC. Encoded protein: CASSSGSTRETQYF.

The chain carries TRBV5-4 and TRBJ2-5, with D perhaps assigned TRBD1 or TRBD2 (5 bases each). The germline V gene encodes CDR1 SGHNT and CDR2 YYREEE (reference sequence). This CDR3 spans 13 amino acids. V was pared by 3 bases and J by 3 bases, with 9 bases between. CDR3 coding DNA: TGTGCCAGCAGCTCCGGGACGGAAGAGACCCAGTACTTC. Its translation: CASSSGTEETQYF.

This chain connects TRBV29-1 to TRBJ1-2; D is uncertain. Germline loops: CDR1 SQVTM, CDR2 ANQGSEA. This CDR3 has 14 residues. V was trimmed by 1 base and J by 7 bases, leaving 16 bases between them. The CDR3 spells CSVEVSAQVGGYTF. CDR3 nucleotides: TGCAGCGTTGAAGTATCGGCCCAGGTTGGTGGCTACACCTTC.

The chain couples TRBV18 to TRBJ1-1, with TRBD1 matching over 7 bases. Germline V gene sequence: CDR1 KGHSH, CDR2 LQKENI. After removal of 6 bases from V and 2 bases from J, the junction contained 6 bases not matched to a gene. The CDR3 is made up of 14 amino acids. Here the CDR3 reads CASSSGTDNTEAFF. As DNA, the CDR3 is TGTGCCAGCTCTTCCGGGACAGATAACACTGAAGCTTTCTTT.